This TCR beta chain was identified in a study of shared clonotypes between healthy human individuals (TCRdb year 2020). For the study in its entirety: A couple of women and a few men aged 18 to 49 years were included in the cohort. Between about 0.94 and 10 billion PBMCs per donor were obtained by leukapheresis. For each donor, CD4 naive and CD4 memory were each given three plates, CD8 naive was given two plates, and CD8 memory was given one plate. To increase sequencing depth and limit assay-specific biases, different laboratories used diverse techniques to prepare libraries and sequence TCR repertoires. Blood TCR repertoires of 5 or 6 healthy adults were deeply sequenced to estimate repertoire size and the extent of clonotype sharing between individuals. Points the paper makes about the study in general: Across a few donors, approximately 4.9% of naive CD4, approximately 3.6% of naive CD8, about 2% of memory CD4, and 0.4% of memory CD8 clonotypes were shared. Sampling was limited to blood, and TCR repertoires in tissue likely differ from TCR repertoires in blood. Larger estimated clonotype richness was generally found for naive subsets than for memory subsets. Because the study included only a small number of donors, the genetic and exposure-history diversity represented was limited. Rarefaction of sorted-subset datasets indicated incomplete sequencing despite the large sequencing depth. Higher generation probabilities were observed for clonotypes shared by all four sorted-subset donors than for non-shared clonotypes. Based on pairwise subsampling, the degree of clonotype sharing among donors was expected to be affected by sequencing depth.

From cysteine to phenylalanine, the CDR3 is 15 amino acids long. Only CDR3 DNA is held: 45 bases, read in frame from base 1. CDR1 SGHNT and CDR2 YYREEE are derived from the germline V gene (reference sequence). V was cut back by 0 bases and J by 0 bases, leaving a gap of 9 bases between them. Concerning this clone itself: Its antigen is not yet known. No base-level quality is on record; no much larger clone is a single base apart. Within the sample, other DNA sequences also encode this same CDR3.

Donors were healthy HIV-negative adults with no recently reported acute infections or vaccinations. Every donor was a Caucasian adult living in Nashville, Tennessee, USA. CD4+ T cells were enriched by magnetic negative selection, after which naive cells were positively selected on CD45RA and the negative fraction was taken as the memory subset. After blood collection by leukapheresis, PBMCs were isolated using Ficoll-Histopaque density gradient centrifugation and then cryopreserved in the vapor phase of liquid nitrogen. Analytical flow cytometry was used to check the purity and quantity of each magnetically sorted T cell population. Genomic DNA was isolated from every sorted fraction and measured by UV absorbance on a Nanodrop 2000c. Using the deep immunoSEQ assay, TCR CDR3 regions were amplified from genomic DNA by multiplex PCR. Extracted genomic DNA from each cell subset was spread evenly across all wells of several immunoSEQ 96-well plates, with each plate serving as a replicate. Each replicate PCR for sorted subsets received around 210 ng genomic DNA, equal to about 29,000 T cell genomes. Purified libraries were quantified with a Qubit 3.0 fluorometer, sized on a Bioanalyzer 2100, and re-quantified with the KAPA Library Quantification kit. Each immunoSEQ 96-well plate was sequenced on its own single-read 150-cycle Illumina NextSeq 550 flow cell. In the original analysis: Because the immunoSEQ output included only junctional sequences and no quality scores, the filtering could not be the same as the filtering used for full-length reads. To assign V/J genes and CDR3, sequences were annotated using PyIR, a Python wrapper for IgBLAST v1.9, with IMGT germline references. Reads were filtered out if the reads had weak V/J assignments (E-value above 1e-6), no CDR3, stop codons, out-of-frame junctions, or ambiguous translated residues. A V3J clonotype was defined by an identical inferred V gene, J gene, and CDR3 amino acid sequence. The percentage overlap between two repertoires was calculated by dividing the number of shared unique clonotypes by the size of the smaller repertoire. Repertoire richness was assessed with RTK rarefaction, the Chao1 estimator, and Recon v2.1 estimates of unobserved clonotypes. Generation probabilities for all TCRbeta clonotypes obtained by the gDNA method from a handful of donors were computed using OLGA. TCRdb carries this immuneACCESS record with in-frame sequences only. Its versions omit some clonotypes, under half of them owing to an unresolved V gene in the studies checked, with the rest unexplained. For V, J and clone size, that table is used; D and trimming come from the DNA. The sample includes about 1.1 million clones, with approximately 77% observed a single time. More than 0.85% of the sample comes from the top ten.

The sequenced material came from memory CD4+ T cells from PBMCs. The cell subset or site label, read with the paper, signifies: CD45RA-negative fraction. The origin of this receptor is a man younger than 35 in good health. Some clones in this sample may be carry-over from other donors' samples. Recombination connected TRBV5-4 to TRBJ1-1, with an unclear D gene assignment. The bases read TGTGCCAGCAGCTTGGCCGGCCAGCTGAACACTGAAGCTTTCTTT. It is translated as CASSLAGQLNTEAFF.